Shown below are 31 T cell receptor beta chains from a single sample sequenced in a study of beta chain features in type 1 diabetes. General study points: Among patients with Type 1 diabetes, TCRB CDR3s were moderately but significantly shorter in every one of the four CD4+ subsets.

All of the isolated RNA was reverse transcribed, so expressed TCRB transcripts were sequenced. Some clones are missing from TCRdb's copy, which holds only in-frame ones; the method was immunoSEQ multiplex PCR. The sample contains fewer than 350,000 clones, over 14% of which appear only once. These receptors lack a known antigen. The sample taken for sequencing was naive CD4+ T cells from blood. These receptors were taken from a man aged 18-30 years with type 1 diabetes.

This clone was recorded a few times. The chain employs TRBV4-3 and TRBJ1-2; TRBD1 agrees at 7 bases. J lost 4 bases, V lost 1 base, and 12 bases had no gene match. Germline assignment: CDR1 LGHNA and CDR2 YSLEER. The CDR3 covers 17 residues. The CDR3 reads CASSQGFGGGLPYGYTF. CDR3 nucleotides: TGCGCCAGCAGCCAAGGGTTCGGAGGGGGCTTACCCTATGGCTACACCTTC.

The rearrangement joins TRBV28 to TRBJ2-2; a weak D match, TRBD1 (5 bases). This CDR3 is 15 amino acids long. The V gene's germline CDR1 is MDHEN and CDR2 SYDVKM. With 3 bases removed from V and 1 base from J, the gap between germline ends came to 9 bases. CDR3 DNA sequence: TGTGCCAGCAGTTTGAGGACATTGAACACCGGGGAGCTGTTTTTT. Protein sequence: CASSLRTLNTGELFF.

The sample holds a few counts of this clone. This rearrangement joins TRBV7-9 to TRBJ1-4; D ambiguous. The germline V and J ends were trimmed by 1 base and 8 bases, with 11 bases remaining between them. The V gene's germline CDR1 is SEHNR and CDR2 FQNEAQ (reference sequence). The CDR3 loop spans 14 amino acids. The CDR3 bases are TGTGCCAGCAGCTTAGGCGGGATCGGGGAAAAACTGTTTTTT. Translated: CASSLGGIGEKLFF.

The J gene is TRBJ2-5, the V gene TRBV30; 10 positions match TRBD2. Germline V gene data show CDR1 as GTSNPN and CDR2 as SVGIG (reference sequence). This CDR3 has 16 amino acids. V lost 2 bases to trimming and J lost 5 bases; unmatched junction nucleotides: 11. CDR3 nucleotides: TGTGCCTGGAGTAGGAGCGGGGGGGCCCGGGGCGAGACCCAGTACTTC. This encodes CAWSRSGGARGETQYF.

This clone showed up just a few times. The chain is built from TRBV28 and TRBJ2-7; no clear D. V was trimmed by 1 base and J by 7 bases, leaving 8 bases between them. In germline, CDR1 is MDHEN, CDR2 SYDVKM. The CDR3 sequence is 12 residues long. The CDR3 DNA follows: TGTGCCAGCAGTTTATCGGCCGGGGAGCAGTACTTC. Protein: CASSLSAGEQYF.

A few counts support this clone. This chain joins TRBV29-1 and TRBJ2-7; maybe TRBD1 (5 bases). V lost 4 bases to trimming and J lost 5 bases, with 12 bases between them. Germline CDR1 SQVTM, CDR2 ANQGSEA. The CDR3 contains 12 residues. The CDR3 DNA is TGCAGCGTTGTTTACCAGGGAAACGAGCAGTACTTC. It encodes CSVVYQGNEQYF.

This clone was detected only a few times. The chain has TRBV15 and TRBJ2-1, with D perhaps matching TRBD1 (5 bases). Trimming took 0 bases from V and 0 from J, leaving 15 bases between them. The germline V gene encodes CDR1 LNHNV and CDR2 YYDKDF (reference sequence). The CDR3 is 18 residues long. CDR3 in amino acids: CATSRDLGRTGSYNEQFF. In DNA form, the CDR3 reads TGTGCCACCAGCAGAGATCTGGGGCGCACGGGCTCCTACAATGAGCAGTTCTTC.

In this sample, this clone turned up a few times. Here the CDR3 reads CASSPGQNNEKLFF. As DNA, the CDR3 is TGTGCCAGCTCACCGGGACAGAATAATGAAAAACTGTTTTTT. The V call is TRBV18, the J call TRBJ1-4; 7 bases align to TRBD1. The CDR3 consists of 14 residues. Per germline, CDR1 KGHSH and CDR2 LQKENI. Trimming took 3 bases from V and 4 from J; bases not matched to a gene: 2.

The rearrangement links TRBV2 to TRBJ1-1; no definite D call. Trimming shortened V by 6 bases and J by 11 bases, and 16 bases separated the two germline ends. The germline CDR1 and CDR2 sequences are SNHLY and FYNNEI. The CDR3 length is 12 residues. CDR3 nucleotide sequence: TGTGCCAGCAGGAGAGAGGCCCTTGGGGCTTTCTTT. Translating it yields CASRREALGAFF.

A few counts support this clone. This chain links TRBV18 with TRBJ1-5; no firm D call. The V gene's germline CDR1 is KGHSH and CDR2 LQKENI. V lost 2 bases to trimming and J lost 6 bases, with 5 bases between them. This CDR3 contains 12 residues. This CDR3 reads CASSPSGQPQHF. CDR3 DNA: TGTGCCAGCTCACCATCGGGTCAGCCCCAGCATTTT.

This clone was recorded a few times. The CDR3: CASRSGTSGSPQFF. The CDR3 bases are TGTGCCAGCAGAAGCGGGACTAGCGGGAGTCCGCAGTTCTTC. This chain uses TRBV5-4 with TRBJ2-1; 14 bases line up with TRBD2. CDR1 SGHNT and CDR2 YYREEE come from the germline V gene (reference sequence). This CDR3 has 14 residues. V shed 5 bases, J shed 12 bases, and the junction held 7 bases outside the gene matches.

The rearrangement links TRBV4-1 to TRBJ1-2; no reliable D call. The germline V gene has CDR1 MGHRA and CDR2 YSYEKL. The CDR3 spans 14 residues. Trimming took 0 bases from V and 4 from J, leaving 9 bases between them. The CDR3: CASSQELAGYGYTF. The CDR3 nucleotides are TGCGCCAGCAGCCAAGAACTTGCGGGCTATGGCTACACCTTC.

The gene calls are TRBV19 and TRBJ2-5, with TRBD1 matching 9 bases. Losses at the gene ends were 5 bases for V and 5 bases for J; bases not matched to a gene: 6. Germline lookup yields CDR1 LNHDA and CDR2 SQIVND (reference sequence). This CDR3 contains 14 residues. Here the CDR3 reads CASSAGQGMETQYF. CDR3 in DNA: TGTGCCAGTAGTGCAGGACAGGGGATGGAGACCCAGTACTTC. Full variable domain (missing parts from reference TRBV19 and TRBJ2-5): DGGITQSPKYLFRKEGQNVTLSCEQNLNHDAMYWYRQDPGQGLRLIYYSQIVNDFQKGDIAEGYSVSREKKESFPLTVTSAQKNPTAFYLCASSAGQGMETQYFGPGTRLLVL.

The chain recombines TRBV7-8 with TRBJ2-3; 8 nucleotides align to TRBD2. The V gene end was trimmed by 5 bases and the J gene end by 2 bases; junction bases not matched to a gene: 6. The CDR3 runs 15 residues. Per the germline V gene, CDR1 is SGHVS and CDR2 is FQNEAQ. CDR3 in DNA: TGTGCCAGCAGCGGTAGTAGCGGGGACACAGATACGCAGTATTTT. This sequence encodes CASSGSSGDTDTQYF.

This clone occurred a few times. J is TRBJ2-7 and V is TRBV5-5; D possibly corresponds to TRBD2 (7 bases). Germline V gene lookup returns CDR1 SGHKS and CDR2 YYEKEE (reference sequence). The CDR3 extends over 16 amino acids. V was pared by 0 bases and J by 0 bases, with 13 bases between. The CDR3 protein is CASSLAAGASSYEQYF. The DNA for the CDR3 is TGTGCCAGCAGCTTGGCCGCGGGGGCGAGCTCCTACGAGCAGTACTTC. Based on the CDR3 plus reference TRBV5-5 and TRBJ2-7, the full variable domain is DAGVTQSPTHLIKTRGQQVTLRCSPISGHKSVSWYQQVLGQGPQFIFQYYEKEERGRGNFPDRFSARQFPNYSSELNVNALLLGDSALYLCASSLAAGASSYEQYFGPGTRLTVT.

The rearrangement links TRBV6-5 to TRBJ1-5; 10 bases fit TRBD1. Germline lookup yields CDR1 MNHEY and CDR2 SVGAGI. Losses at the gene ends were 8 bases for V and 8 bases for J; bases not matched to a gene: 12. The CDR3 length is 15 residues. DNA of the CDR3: TGTGCCAGCGCCCCGGACAGGGGGGGGTTGGAGCCCCAGCATTTT. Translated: CASAPDRGGLEPQHF.

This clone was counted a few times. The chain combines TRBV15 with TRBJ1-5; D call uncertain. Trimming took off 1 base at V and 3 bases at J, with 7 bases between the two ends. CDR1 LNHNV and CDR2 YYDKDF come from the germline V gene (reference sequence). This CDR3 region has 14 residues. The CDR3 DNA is TGTGCCACCAGCAGAGTTCAGAACAATCAGCCCCAGCATTTT. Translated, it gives CATSRVQNNQPQHF. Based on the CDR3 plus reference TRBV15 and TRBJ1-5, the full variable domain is DAMVIQNPRYQVTQFGKPVTLSCSQTLNHNVMYWYQQKSSQAPKLLFHYYDKDFNNEADTPDNFQSRRPNTSFCFLDIRSPGLGDTAMYLCATSRVQNNQPQHFGDGTRLSIL.

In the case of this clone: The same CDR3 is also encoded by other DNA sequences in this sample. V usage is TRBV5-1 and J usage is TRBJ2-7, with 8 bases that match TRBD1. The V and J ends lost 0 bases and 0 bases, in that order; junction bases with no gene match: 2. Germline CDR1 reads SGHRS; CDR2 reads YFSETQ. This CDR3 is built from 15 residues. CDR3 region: CASSLATGGSYEQYF. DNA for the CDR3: TGCGCCAGCAGCTTGGCTACAGGGGGCTCCTACGAGCAGTACTTC.

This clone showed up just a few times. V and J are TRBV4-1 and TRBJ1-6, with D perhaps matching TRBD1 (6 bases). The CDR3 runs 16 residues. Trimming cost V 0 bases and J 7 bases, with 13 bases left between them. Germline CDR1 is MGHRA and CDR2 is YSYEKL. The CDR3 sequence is CASSQDRGARNSPLHF. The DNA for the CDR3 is TGCGCCAGCAGCCAAGATCGGGGGGCGAGGAATTCACCCCTCCACTTT.

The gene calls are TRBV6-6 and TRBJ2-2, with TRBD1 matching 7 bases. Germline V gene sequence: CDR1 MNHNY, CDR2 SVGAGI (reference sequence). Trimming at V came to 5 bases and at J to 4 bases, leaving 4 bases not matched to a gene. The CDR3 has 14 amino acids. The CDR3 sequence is CASSAPGGTGELFF. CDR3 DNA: TGTGCCAGCAGTGCCCCAGGGGGCACCGGGGAGCTGTTTTTT.

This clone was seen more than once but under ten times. CDR3 in amino acids: CARKTPGRGPGNTIYF. Written as DNA, the CDR3 is TGTGCCAGGAAAACCCCAGGGAGGGGACCTGGAAACACCATATATTTT. The rearrangement uses TRBV27 and TRBJ1-3; weak D call: TRBD1 (5 bases). This CDR3 contains 16 residues. Per the germline V gene, CDR1 is MNHEY and CDR2 is SMNVEV (reference sequence). V was clipped by 9 bases and J by 2 bases, with 20 bases between them.

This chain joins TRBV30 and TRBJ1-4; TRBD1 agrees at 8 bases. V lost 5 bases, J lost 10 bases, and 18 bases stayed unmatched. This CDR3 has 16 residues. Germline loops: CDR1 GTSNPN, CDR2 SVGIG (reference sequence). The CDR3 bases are TGTGCCTGGGGGGGGCTATCGGACAGGGACATCGGAAAACTGTTTTTT. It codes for CAWGGLSDRDIGKLFF.

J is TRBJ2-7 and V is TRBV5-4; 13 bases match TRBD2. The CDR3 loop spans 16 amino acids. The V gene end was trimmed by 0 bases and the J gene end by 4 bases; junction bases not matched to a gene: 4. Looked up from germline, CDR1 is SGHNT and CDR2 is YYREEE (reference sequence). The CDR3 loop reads CASSLGGLAGHYEQYF. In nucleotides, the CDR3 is TGTGCCAGCAGCTTGGGGGGACTAGCGGGACATTACGAGCAGTACTTC. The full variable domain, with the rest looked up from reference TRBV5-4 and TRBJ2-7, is ETGVTQSPTHLIKTRGQQVTLRCSSQSGHNTVSWYQQALGQGPQFIFQYYREEENGRGNFPPRFSGLQFPNYSSELNVNALELDDSALYLCASSLGGLAGHYEQYFGPGTRLTVT.

Here the CDR3 reads CASSPLTANVLTF. For the CDR3, the DNA is TGTGCCAGCAGCCCCCTAACGGCCAACGTCCTGACTTTC. The genes are TRBV7-9 and TRBJ2-6; no clear D gene. Germline values: CDR1 SEHNR, CDR2 FQNEAQ (reference sequence). The CDR3 covers 13 residues. V lost 5 bases to trimming and J lost 6 bases, with 8 bases between them.

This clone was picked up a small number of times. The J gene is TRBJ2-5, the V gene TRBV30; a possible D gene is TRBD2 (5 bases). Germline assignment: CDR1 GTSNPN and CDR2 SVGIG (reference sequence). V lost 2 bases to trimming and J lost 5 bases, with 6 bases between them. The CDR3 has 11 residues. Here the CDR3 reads CAWSRTETQYF. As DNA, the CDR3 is TGTGCCTGGAGTCGGACTGAGACCCAGTACTTC.

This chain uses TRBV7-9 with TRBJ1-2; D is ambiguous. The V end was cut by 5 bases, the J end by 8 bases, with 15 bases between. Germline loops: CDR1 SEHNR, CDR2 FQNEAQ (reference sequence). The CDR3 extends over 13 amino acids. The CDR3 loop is CASSPVPGYGYTF. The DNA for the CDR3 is TGTGCCAGCAGCCCAGTTCCGGGGTACGGCTACACCTTC.

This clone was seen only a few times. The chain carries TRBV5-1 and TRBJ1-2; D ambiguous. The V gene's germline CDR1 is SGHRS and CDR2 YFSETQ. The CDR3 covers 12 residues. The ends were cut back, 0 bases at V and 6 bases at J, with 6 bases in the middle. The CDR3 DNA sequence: TGCGCCAGCAGCTTGGCCGGGAATGGCTACACCTTC. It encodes CASSLAGNGYTF.

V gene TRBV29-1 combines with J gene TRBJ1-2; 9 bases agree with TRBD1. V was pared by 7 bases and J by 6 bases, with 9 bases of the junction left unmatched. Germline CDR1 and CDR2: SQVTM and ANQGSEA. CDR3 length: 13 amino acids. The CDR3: CSALRQGGNGYTF. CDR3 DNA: TGCAGCGCGCTTCGACAGGGGGGGAATGGCTACACCTTC.

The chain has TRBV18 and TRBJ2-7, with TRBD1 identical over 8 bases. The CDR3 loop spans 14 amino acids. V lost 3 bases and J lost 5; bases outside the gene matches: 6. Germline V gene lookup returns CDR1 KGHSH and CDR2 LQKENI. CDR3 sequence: CASSPLGTGNEQYF. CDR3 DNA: TGTGCCAGCTCACCCTTAGGGACAGGCAACGAGCAGTACTTC.

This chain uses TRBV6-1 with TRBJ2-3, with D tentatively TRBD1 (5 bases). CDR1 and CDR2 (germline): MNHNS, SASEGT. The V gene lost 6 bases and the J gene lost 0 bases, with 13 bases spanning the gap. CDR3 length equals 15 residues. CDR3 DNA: TGTGCCAGCAGGACGTCACAGGCGAGCACAGATACGCAGTATTTT. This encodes CASRTSQASTDTQYF.

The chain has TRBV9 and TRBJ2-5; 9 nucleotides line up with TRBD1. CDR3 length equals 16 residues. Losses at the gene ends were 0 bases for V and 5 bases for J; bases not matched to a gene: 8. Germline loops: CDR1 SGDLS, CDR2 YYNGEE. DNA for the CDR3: TGTGCCAGCAGCGTAGGCCAAACAGGGGGCAGGGAGACCCAGTACTTC. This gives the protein CASSVGQTGGRETQYF. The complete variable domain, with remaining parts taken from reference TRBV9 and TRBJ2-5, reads DSGVTQTPKHLITATGQRVTLRCSPRSGDLSVYWYQQSLDQGLQFLIQYYNGEERAKGNILERFSAQQFPDLHSELNLSSLELGDSALYFCASSVGQTGGRETQYFGPGTRLLVL.